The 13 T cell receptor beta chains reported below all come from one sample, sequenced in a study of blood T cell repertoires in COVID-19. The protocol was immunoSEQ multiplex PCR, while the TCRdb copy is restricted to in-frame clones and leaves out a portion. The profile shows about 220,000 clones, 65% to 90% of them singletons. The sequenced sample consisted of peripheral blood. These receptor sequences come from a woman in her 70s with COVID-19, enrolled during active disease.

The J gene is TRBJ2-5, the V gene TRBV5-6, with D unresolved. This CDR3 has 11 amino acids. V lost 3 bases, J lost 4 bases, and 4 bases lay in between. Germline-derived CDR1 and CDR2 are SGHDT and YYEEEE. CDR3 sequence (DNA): TGTGCCAGCAGCTCGAGAGAGACCCAGTACTTC. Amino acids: CASSSRETQYF.

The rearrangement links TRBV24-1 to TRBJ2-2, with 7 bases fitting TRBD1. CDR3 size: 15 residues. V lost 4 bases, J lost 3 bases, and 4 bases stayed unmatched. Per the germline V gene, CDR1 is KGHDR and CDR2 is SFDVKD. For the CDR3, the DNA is TGTGCCACCAGTGACCCAGACAGGGACACCGGGGAGCTGTTTTTT. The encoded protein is CATSDPDRDTGELFF.

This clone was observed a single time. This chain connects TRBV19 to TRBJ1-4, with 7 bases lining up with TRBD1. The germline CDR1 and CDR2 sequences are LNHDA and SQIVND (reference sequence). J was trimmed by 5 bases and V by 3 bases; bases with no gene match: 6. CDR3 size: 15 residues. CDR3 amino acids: CASSMADRRNEKLFF. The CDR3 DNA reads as TGTGCCAGTAGTATGGCGGACAGGAGGAATGAAAAACTGTTTTTT.

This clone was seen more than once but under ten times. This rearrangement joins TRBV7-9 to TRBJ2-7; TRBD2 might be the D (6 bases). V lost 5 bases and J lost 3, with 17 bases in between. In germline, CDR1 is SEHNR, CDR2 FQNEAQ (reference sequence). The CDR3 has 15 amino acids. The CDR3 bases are TGTGCCAGCAGCAGGGACGGGACTTTTCTCTACGAGCAGTACTTC. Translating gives CASSRDGTFLYEQYF. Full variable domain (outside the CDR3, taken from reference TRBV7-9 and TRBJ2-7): DTGVSQNPRHKITKRGQNVTFRCDPISEHNRLYWYRQTLGQGPEFLTYFQNEAQLEKSRLLSDRFSAERPKGSFSTLEIQRTEQGDSAMYLCASSRDGTFLYEQYFGPGTRLTVT.

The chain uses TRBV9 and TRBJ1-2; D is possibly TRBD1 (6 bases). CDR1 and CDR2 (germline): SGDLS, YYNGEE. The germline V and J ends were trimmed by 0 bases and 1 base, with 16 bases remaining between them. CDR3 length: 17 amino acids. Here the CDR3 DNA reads TGTGCCAGCAGCGTAGAGGCAGGGGCCCTCGTTAACTATGGCTACACCTTC. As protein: CASSVEAGALVNYGYTF.

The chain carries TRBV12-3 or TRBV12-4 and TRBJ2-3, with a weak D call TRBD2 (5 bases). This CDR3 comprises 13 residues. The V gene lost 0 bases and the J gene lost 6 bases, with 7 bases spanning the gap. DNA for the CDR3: TGTGCCAGCAGTTTAGCTCGGGGTGATACGCAGTATTTT. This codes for CASSLARGDTQYF.

The CDR3: CASSQGDSSSGNTIYF. CDR3 sequence (DNA): TGTGCCAGCAGCCAAGGAGACAGCTCCTCTGGAAACACCATATATTTT. The chain is built from TRBV3-1 (or the pseudogene TRBV3-2) and TRBJ1-3; D is possibly TRBD1 (5 bases). V shed 1 base and J shed 0 bases, with 10 bases lying between them. Germline values: CDR1 LGHDT, CDR2 YNNKEL (reference sequence). The CDR3 runs 16 residues.

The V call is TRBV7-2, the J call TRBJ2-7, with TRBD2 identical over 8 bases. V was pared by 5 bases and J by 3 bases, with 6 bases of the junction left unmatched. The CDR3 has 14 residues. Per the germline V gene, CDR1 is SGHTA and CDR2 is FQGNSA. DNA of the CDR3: TGTGCCAGCAGCAGTCGGACTAGCTTCTACGAGCAGTACTTC. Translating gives CASSSRTSFYEQYF.

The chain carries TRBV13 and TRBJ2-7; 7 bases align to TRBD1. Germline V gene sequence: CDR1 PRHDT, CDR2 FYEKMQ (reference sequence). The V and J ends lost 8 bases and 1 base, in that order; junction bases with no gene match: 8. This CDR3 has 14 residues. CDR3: CASSKTGKSYEQYF. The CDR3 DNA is TGTGCCAGCTCCAAGACAGGGAAATCCTACGAGCAGTACTTC. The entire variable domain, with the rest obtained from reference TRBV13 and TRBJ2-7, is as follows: AAGVIQSPRHLIKEKRETATLKCYPIPRHDTVYWYQQGPGQDPQFLISFYEKMQSDKGSIPDRFSAQQFSDYHSELNMSSLELGDSALYFCASSKTGKSYEQYFGPGTRLTVT.

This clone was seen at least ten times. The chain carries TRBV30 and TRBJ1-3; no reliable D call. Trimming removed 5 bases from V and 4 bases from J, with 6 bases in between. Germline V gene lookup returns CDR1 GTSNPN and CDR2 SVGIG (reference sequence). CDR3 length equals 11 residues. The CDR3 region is CAWERGNTIYF. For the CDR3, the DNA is TGTGCCTGGGAACGGGGAAACACCATATATTTT.

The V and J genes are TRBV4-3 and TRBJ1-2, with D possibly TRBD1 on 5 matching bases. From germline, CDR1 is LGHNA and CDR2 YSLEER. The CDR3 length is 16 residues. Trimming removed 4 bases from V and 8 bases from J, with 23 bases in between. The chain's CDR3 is CASSPQPTEDLGGYTF. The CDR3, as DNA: TGCGCCAGCAGCCCCCAACCGACAGAGGATTTGGGAGGCTACACCTTC.

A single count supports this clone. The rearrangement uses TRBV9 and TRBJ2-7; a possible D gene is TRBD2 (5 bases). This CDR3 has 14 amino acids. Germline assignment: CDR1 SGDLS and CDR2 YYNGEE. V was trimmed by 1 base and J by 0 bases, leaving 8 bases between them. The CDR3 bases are TGTGCCAGCAGCGTACGGGAATACTCCTACGAGCAGTACTTC. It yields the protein CASSVREYSYEQYF. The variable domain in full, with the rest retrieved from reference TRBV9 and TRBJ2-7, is DSGVTQTPKHLITATGQRVTLRCSPRSGDLSVYWYQQSLDQGLQFLIQYYNGEERAKGNILERFSAQQFPDLHSELNLSSLELGDSALYFCASSVREYSYEQYFGPGTRLTVT.

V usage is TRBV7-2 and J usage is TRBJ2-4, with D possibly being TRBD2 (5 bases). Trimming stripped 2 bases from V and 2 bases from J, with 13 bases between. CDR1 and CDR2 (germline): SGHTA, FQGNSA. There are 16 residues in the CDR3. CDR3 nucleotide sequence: TGTGCCAGCAGCTTACTAGGAAGGACTTCCAAAAACATTCAGTACTTC. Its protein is CASSLLGRTSKNIQYF.